Shown below are 8 T cell receptor beta chains from a single sample sequenced in a study of blood T cell repertoires in COVID-19. The method was immunoSEQ multiplex PCR; TCRdb's version includes in-frame clones alone and lacks a portion of them. The sample includes 390,000 or so clones, around 83% of them seen just once. The sequencing input was PBMCs or T cells enriched from blood (not recorded which). These TCRs come from a woman aged 45-65 years who had recovered from COVID-19.

Only a few counts were recorded for this clone. This chain connects TRBV7-8 to TRBJ1-6, with a possible D match to TRBD1 (5 bases). Germline lookup yields CDR1 SGHVS and CDR2 FQNEAQ. Trimming took off 2 bases at V and 8 bases at J, with 10 bases between the two ends. The CDR3 spans 14 residues. In DNA, the CDR3 is TGTGCCAGCAGCTTAAGGAGCAGGGATTCACCCCTCCACTTT. This encodes CASSLRSRDSPLHF. Filled out from reference TRBV7-8 and TRBJ1-6, the complete variable domain reads GAGVSQSPRYKVAKRGQDVALRCDPISGHVSLFWYQQALGQGPEFLTYFQNEAQLDKSGLPSDRFFAERPEGSVSTLKIQRTQQEDSAVYLCASSLRSRDSPLHFGNGTRLTVT.

This chain uses TRBV7-2 with TRBJ1-2; D unresolved. The CDR3 loop spans 15 amino acids. CDR1 is SGHTA and CDR2 is FQGNSA in the germline V gene. The V and J ends lost 5 bases and 5 bases respectively, with 18 bases between them. Here the CDR3 reads CASSTGNPGLYGYTF. In nucleotides, the CDR3 is TGTGCCAGCAGCACCGGGAACCCGGGTTTGTATGGCTACACCTTC.

The chain has TRBV6-5 and TRBJ1-2; D is unclear. V lost 6 bases, J lost 4 bases, and 12 bases lay in between. Germline V CDR1 and CDR2: MNHEY, SVGAGI. This CDR3 spans 13 amino acids. CDR3 sequence (DNA): TGTGCCAGCAGCCTGGATCAGGCCTATGGCTACACCTTC. This gives the protein CASSLDQAYGYTF.

CDR3 amino acids: CASSLRSAGGTQYF. The CDR3 nucleotides are TGTGCCAGCAGCCTCAGATCGGCCGGGGGGACCCAGTACTTC. The genes are TRBV9 and TRBJ2-5, with a tentative D call TRBD2 (6 bases). CDR3 length equals 14 residues. The V gene's germline CDR1 is SGDLS and CDR2 YYNGEE. V shed 4 bases and J shed 7 bases, with 17 bases lying between them.

J is TRBJ2-5 and V is TRBV10-3; 7 bases line up with TRBD1. The CDR3 runs to 13 residues. CDR1 ENHRY and CDR2 SYGVKD come from the germline V gene. The junction had 5 bases not matched to a gene; V was cut back by 5 bases and J by 5 bases. CDR3 nucleotides: TGTGCCATCAGTCCACAGGGGATGGAGACCCAGTACTTC. It translates to CAISPQGMETQYF.

This clone has just one count. The chain employs TRBV4-1 and TRBJ1-4; unclear D gene. Trimming shortened V by 4 bases and J by 5 bases, and 11 bases separated the two germline ends. The length of the CDR3 is 14 residues. Germline loops: CDR1 MGHRA, CDR2 YSYEKL. The CDR3 sequence is CASSPRIENEKLFF. The CDR3, as DNA: TGCGCCAGCAGCCCACGTATCGAGAATGAAAAACTGTTTTTT.

The chain joins TRBV4-1 to TRBJ2-1; D is uncertain. V shed 0 bases and J shed 8 bases, with 20 bases lying between them. The CDR3 loop spans 17 amino acids. Per the germline V gene, CDR1 is MGHRA and CDR2 is YSYEKL. The CDR3 spells CASSQEPLLLLVHEQFF. CDR3 nucleotide sequence: TGCGCCAGCAGCCAAGAACCCCTCCTCCTACTTGTCCATGAGCAGTTCTTC.

A few counts support this clone. At one end the junction does not follow the germline gene, possibly because of a read error. The gene calls are TRBV6-5 and TRBJ2-1; 16 bases map to TRBD2. CDR1 MNHEY and CDR2 SVGAGI come from the germline V gene. CDR3 length: 15 residues. The CDR3 loop reads CATFPGLAGGPGSIF. The DNA for the CDR3 is TGTGCCACCTTCCCGGGACTAGCGGGAGGGCCGGGTAGTATCTTC.